This T cell receptor beta chain stems from a study of blood T cell repertoires in COVID-19. The CDR3 consists of 14 residues. CDR1 and CDR2 (germline): LNHDA, SQIVND (reference sequence). The ends were cut back, 8 bases at V and 4 bases at J, with 15 bases in the middle. Clinical histories supplied by participants themselves formed the basis of cohort assignment. Authors' methods: From reference gene primer amplification, estimates of nucleated cell counts were derived. The assay was immunoSEQ multiplex PCR, and TCRdb's table has in-frame clones only and misses some. V and J calls and clone size are those listed in that table; D and trimming were worked out from the DNA. The repertoire holds hundreds of thousands of clones, with 88% as singletons.

This chain connects TRBV19 to TRBJ2-1; maybe TRBD2 (6 bases). The receptor was isolated from a young woman who had recovered from COVID-19. Sequenced input: PBMCs or T cells enriched from blood (not recorded which). The CDR3 is CASGAGRLYNEQFF. The CDR3 DNA reads TGTGCCAGTGGGGCGGGACGGCTGTACAATGAGCAGTTCTTC.